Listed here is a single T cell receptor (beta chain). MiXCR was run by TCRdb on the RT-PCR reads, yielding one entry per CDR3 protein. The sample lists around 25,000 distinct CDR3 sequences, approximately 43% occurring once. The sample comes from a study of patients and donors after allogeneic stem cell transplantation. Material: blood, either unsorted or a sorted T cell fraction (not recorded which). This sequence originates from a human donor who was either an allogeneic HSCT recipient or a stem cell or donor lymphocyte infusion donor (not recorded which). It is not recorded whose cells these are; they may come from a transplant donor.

The CDR3, as DNA: TGTGCCAGCAGTTACGTGTGGATCTACGAGCAGTACTTC. Translated: CASSYVWIYEQYF. The J gene is TRBJ2-7, the V gene TRBV6-6, with unresolved D. The CDR3 has 13 residues. Trimming removed 2 bases at V and 3 bases at J, with 8 bases between. Germline CDR1 is MNHNY and CDR2 is SVGAGI (reference sequence).